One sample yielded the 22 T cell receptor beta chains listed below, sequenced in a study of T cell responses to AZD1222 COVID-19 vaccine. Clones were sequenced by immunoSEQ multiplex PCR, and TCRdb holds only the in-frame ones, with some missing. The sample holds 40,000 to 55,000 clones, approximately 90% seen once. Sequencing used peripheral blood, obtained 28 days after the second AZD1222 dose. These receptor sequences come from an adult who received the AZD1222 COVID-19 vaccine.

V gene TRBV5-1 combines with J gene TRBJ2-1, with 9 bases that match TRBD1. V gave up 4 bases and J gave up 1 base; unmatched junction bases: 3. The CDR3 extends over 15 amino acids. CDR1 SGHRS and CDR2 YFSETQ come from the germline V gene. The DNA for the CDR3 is TGCGCCAGCAGCCGACAGGGGGATTCCTACAATGAGCAGTTCTTC. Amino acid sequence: CASSRQGDSYNEQFF.

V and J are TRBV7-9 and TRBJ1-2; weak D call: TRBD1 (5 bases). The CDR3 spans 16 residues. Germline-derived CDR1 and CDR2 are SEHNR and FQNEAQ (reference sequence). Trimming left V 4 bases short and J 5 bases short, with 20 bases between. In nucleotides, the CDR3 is TGTGCCAGCAGCTCTGGGGACGGACATACCGAGTATGGCTACACCTTC. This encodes CASSSGDGHTEYGYTF.

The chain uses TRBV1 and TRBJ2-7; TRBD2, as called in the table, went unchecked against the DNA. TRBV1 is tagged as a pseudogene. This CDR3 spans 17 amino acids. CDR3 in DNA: TGCACCAGCAGCCAAGTTCTTAGCGGGACCCTAATCTACGAGCAGTACTTC. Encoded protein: CTSSQVLSGTLIYEQYF.

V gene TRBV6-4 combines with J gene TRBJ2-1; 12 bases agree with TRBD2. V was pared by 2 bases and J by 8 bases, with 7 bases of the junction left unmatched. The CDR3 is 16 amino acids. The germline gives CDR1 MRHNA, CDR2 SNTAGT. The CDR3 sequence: CASSDGASGRAYEQFF. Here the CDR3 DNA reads TGTGCCAGCAGTGACGGGGCTAGCGGGAGGGCCTATGAGCAGTTCTTC.

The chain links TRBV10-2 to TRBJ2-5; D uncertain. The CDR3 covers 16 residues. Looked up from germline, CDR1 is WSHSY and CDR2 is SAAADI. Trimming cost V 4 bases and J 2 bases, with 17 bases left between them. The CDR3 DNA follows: TGCGCCAGCAGTGGGGCAGGTTGGTACGGGCAAGAGACCCAGTACTTC. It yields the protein CASSGAGWYGQETQYF.

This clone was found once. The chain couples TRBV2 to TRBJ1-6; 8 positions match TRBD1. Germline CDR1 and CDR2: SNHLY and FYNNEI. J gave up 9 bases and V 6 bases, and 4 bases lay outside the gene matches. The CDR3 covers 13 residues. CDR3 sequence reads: CASSVDRGSPLHF. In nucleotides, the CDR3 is TGTGCCAGCAGCGTTGACAGGGGTTCACCCCTCCACTTT.

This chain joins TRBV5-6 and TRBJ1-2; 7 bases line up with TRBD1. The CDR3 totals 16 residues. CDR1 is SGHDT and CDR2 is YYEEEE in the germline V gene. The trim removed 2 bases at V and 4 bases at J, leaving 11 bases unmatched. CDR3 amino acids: CASSFLDRAGRYGYTF. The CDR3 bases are TGTGCCAGCAGCTTTCTCGACAGGGCGGGACGCTATGGCTACACCTTC.

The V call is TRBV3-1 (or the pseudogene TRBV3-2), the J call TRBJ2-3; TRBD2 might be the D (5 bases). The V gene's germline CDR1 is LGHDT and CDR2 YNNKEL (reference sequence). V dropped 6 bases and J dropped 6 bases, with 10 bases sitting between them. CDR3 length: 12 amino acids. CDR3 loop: CASSLLADTQYF. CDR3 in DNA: TGTGCCAGCAGTCTCCTAGCCGATACGCAGTATTTT.

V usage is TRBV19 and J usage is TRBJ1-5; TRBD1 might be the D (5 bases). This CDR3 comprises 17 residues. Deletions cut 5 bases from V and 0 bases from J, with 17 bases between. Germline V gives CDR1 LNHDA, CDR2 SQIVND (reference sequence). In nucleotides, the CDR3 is TGTGCCAGTAGTCCATCGGACACGGCTTATAGCAATCAGCCCCAGCATTTT. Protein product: CASSPSDTAYSNQPQHF. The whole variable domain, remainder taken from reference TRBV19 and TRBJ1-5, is DGGITQSPKYLFRKEGQNVTLSCEQNLNHDAMYWYRQDPGQGLRLIYYSQIVNDFQKGDIAEGYSVSREKKESFPLTVTSAQKNPTAFYLCASSPSDTAYSNQPQHFGDGTRLSIL.

Here the CDR3 DNA reads TGTGCCAGCATCAACAGGGGGTATGCTCAGCCCCAGCATTTT. This translates into CASINRGYAQPQHF. The chain couples TRBV11-3 to TRBJ1-5; 8 positions agree with TRBD1. The V gene's germline CDR1 is SGHNT and CDR2 YENEEA. With 7 bases clipped from V and 6 bases from J, the junction kept 8 bases outside the gene matches. CDR3 length equals 14 residues. Using reference TRBV11-3 and TRBJ1-5 for the parts outside the CDR3, the full variable domain is EAGVVQSPRYKIIEKKQPVAFWCNPISGHNTLYWYLQNLGQGPELLIRYENEEAVDDSQLPKDRFSAERLKGVDSTLKIQPAELGDSAVYLCASINRGYAQPQHFGDGTRLSIL.

The CDR3 region has the DNA TGTGCCAGCAGTTCCACAGACAGAGCCTACGAGCAGTACTTC. The encoded protein is CASSSTDRAYEQYF. The chain joins TRBV28 to TRBJ2-7; the D gene is possibly TRBD1 (5 bases). The CDR3 runs to 14 residues. Between the trimmed V and J ends, which lost 4 bases and 2 bases, there was a span of 12 bases. In germline, CDR1 is MDHEN, CDR2 SYDVKM.

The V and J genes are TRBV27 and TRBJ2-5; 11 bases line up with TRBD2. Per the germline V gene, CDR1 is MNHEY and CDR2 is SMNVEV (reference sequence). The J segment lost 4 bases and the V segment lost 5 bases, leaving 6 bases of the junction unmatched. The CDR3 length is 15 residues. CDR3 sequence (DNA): TGTGCCAGCAGTCCAAAAGGACTAGCGGGAGAGACCCAGTACTTC. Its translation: CASSPKGLAGETQYF.

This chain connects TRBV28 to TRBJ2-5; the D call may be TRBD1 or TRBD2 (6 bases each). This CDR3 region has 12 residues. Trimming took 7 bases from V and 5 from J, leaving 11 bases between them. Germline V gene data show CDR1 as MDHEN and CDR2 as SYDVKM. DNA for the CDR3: TGTGCCAGCATCCGAGGGGGGGAGACCCAGTACTTC. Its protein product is CASIRGGETQYF.

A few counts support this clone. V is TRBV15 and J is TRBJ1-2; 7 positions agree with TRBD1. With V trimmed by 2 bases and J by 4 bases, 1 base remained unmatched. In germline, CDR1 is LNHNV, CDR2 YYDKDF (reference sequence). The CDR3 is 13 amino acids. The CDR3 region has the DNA TGTGCCACCAGCAGACAGGGGGGCTATGGCTACACCTTC. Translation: CATSRQGGYGYTF.

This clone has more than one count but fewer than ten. The DNA for the CDR3 is TGTGCCAGCAGCCCGGGACAGGGCCTTTCGTTCTCTGGAAACACCATATATTTT. This gives the protein CASSPGQGLSFSGNTIYF. This rearrangement joins TRBV7-6 to TRBJ1-3; 9 bases agree with TRBD1. The CDR3 is 18 residues long. The ends lost 5 bases at V and 0 bases at J; junction bases unmatched: 11. Germline values: CDR1 SGHVS, CDR2 FNYEAQ. The whole variable domain, remainder taken from reference TRBV7-6 and TRBJ1-3, is GAGVSQSPRYKVTKRGQDVALRCDPISGHVSLYWYRQALGQGPEFLTYFNYEAQQDKSGLPNDRFSAERPEGSISTLTIQRTEQRDSAMYRCASSPGQGLSFSGNTIYFGEGSWLTVV.

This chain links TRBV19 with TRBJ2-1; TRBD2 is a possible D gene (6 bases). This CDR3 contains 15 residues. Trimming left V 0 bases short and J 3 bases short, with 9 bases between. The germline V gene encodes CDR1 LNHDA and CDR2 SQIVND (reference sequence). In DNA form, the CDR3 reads TGTGCCAGTAGTATAGAGGAGGGGCTCTACAATGAGCAGTTCTTC. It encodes CASSIEEGLYNEQFF.

The CDR3 here is CASRPGTGSYEQYF. The DNA for the CDR3 is TGTGCCAGTCGCCCCGGGACAGGCTCCTACGAGCAGTACTTC. The V call is TRBV6-1, the J call TRBJ2-7; 8 nucleotides line up with TRBD1. V lost 9 bases, J lost 0 bases, and 7 bases stayed unmatched. This CDR3 has 14 amino acids. Germline V gives CDR1 MNHNS, CDR2 SASEGT.

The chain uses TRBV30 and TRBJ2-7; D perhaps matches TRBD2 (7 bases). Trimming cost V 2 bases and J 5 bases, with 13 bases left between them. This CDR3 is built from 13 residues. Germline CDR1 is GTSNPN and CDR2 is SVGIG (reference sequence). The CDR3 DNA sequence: TGTGCCTGGAGTTCGGGGGGCATCCACGAGCAGTACTTC. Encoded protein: CAWSSGGIHEQYF. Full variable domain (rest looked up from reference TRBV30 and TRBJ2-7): SQTIHQWPATLVQPVGSPLSLECTVEGTSNPNLYWYRQAAGRGLQLLFYSVGIGQISSEVPQNLSASRPQDRQFILSSKKLLLSDSGFYLCAWSSGGIHEQYFGPGTRLTVT.

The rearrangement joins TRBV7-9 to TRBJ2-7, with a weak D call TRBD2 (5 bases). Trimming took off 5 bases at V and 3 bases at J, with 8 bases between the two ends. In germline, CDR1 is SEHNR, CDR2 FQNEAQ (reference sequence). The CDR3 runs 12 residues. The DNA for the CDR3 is TGTGCCAGCAGCCGTGACTACTACGAGCAGTACTTC. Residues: CASSRDYYEQYF.

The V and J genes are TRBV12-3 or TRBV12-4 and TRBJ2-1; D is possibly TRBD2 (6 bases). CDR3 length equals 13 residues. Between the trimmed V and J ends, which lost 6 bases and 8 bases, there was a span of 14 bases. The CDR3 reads CASSLLAGDEQFF. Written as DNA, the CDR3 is TGTGCCAGCAGCCTACTAGCCGGTGATGAGCAGTTCTTC.

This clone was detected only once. CDR3 bases: TGTGCCAGCAGCCAAGGGCCGTACAATGAGCAGTTCTTC. This encodes CASSQGPYNEQFF. V is TRBV3-1 (or the pseudogene TRBV3-2) and J is TRBJ2-1; D not resolved. V was shortened by 1 base and J by 4 bases, with 5 bases between the two germline ends. Germline loops: CDR1 LGHDT, CDR2 YNNKEL (reference sequence). This CDR3 is 13 amino acids long.

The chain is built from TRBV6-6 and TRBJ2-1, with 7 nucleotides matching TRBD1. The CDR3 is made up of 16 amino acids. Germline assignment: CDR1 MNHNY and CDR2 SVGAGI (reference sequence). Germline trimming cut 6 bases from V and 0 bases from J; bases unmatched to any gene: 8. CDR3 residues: CASRSPTGRSYNEQFF. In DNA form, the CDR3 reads TGTGCCAGCAGAAGCCCGACAGGGCGCTCCTACAATGAGCAGTTCTTC.